The 18 T cell receptor beta chains in this list originate from one sample, sequenced in a study of radiotherapy plus CTLA-4 blockade in lung cancer. The assay was immunoSEQ multiplex PCR, and TCRdb's table has in-frame clones only and misses some. This sample yields around 100,000 clones, of which about four fifths are seen a single time; 2.5% to 3.5% belongs to the top ten. The starting material was peripheral blood, obtained from a patient treated with radiotherapy plus ipilimumab. These receptors came from a human donor with non-small cell lung cancer that progressed on radiotherapy plus ipilimumab. Some clones in this sample may be carry-over from other donors' samples.

V is TRBV7-3 and J is TRBJ2-5; D is perhaps TRBD2 (5 bases). V lost 5 bases, J lost 5 bases, and 15 bases lay in between. CDR3 length equals 14 residues. In germline, CDR1 is SGHTA, CDR2 FQGTGA. The CDR3 DNA reads TGTGCCAGCAGCGAGGGCCCCGACACGGAGACCCAGTACTTC. Translating it yields CASSEGPDTETQYF. The variable domain in full, with the rest retrieved from reference TRBV7-3 and TRBJ2-5, is GAGVSQTPSNKVTEKGKYVELRCDPISGHTALYWYRQSLGQGPEFLIYFQGTGAADDSGLPNDRFFAVRPEGSVSTLKIQRTERGDSAVYLCASSEGPDTETQYFGPGTRLLVL.

The rearrangement uses TRBV6-1 and TRBJ2-3, with 8 bases identical to TRBD2. The CDR3 sequence is 15 residues long. Germline loops: CDR1 MNHNS, CDR2 SASEGT. V gave up 6 bases and J gave up 4 bases; unmatched junction bases: 9. CDR3 protein: CASSLLAAVPDTQYF. CDR3 sequence (DNA): TGTGCCAGCAGCTTACTAGCGGCTGTTCCAGATACGCAGTATTTT.

This rearrangement joins TRBV5-1 to TRBJ2-2; unclear D gene. V was pared by 0 bases and J by 0 bases, with 6 bases between. This CDR3 is built from 15 residues. Germline lookup yields CDR1 SGHRS and CDR2 YFSETQ. This chain's CDR3 is CASSLAATNTGELFF. CDR3 sequence (DNA): TGCGCCAGCAGCTTGGCGGCTACGAACACCGGGGAGCTGTTTTTT.

The gene calls are TRBV4-2 and TRBJ1-3; D is uncertain. CDR1 is LGHNA and CDR2 is YNFKEQ in the germline V gene. Between the trimmed V and J ends, which lost 1 base and 0 bases, there was a span of 13 bases. CDR3 length equals 17 residues. CDR3 DNA sequence: TGTGCCAGCAGCCAAGGTATTCTTGTCAGCTCTGGAAACACCATATATTTT. Its translation is CASSQGILVSSGNTIYF.

This clone came up a few times. V is TRBV19 and J is TRBJ1-2; 8 nucleotides align to TRBD1. The CDR3 has 14 amino acids. Germline V gene data show CDR1 as LNHDA and CDR2 as SQIVND (reference sequence). V trimming: 5 bases; J trimming: 6 bases; junction bases outside the gene matches: 8. The CDR3 sequence is CASSSGQGRDGYTF. The CDR3 bases are TGTGCCAGTAGTTCCGGACAGGGTAGGGATGGCTACACCTTC.

In its sample, this clone was seen a few times. The CDR3 is CAISESGVSNQPQHF. Written as DNA, the CDR3 is TGTGCCATCAGTGAGTCGGGAGTTAGCAATCAGCCCCAGCATTTT. The chain joins TRBV10-3 to TRBJ1-5; unclear D gene. Germline-derived CDR1 and CDR2 are ENHRY and SYGVKD. Trimming shortened V by 0 bases and J by 0 bases, and 6 bases separated the two germline ends. The CDR3 spans 15 residues.

The chain carries TRBV5-1 and TRBJ2-5; 12 positions match TRBD1. With 3 bases clipped from V and 4 bases from J, the junction kept 4 bases outside the gene matches. The germline gives CDR1 SGHRS, CDR2 YFSETQ. This CDR3 is built from 15 residues. In DNA, the CDR3 is TGCGCCAGCAGCTGGGGACAGGGGGCACTAGAGACCCAGTACTTC. Protein product: CASSWGQGALETQYF. Filled out from reference TRBV5-1 and TRBJ2-5, the complete variable domain reads KAGVTQTPRYLIKTRGQQVTLSCSPISGHRSVSWYQQTPGQGLQFLFEYFSETQRNKGNFPGRFSGRQFSNSRSEMNVSTLELGDSALYLCASSWGQGALETQYFGPGTRLLVL.

This rearrangement joins TRBV6-5 to TRBJ1-6, with D hard to call. The V gene's germline CDR1 is MNHEY and CDR2 SVGAGI. This CDR3 contains 13 residues. V lost 3 bases, J lost 8 bases, and 8 bases lay in between. CDR3 loop: CASSYSWDSPLHF. CDR3 coding DNA: TGTGCCAGCAGTTATTCGTGGGATTCACCCCTCCACTTT.

V and J are TRBV7-6 and TRBJ2-7; TRBD1 is a possible D gene (5 bases). V lost 0 bases to trimming and J lost 9 bases, with 18 bases between them. Looked up from germline, CDR1 is SGHVS and CDR2 is FNYEAQ. CDR3 length equals 15 residues. CDR3 nucleotides: TGTGCCAGCAGCTTAGCGTTCGTAGGGGTGCGAGGGCAGTACTTC. It codes for CASSLAFVGVRGQYF. Supplemented by reference TRBV7-6 and TRBJ2-7, the full variable domain reads GAGVSQSPRYKVTKRGQDVALRCDPISGHVSLYWYRQALGQGPEFLTYFNYEAQQDKSGLPNDRFSAERPEGSISTLTIQRTEQRDSAMYRCASSLAFVGVRGQYFGPGTRLTVT.

V usage is TRBV29-1 and J usage is TRBJ2-5; D gene uncertain. Trimming removed 8 bases from V and 5 bases from J, with 24 bases in between. CDR3 length equals 15 residues. Germline CDR1 and CDR2: SQVTM and ANQGSEA. The CDR3 loop is CSPTPLKARYETQYF. The CDR3 bases are TGCAGCCCAACCCCGCTTAAGGCTAGATACGAGACCCAGTACTTC.

The J gene is TRBJ1-5, the V gene TRBV2; D perhaps matches TRBD1 (6 bases). CDR1 SNHLY and CDR2 FYNNEI come from the germline V gene. Trimming removed 10 bases at V and 6 bases at J, with 13 bases between. This CDR3 is 12 amino acids long. DNA for the CDR3: TGTGCCATTTCGGACAGCCTTCAGCCCCAGCATTTT. It is translated as CAISDSLQPQHF.

The CDR3 DNA sequence: TGTGCCAGCAGCCCGGTGAGCCAAACGAACACCGGGGAGCTGTTTTTT. Protein product: CASSPVSQTNTGELFF. The V call is TRBV5-4, the J call TRBJ2-2; D uncertain. CDR3 length: 16 residues. Germline loops: CDR1 SGHNT, CDR2 YYREEE (reference sequence). The V end was cut by 4 bases, the J end by 0 bases, with 13 bases between. Variable domain in full (rest from reference TRBV5-4 and TRBJ2-2): ETGVTQSPTHLIKTRGQQVTLRCSSQSGHNTVSWYQQALGQGPQFIFQYYREEENGRGNFPPRFSGLQFPNYSSELNVNALELDDSALYLCASSPVSQTNTGELFFGEGSRLTVL.

The CDR3 coding sequence is TGTGCCACCAGCAGAGATCCGGCAGCAAACCCCCCAGATACGCAGTATTTT. Amino acid sequence: CATSRDPAANPPDTQYF. The chain joins TRBV15 to TRBJ2-3; D gene unclear. Germline loops: CDR1 LNHNV, CDR2 YYDKDF (reference sequence). Trimming took 0 bases from V and 4 from J, leaving 17 bases between them. This CDR3 comprises 17 residues.

The chain uses TRBV19 and TRBJ1-1; perhaps TRBD1 as D (6 bases). CDR1 is LNHDA and CDR2 is SQIVND in the germline V gene (reference sequence). The V gene lost 5 bases and the J gene lost 4 bases, with 17 bases spanning the gap. This CDR3 comprises 15 residues. Here the CDR3 reads CASSPGGGRSTEAFF. CDR3 sequence (DNA): TGTGCCAGTAGTCCGGGCGGGGGCAGGAGCACTGAAGCTTTCTTT.

This chain joins TRBV15 and TRBJ1-5; unclear D gene. V was pared by 0 bases and J by 9 bases, with 12 bases between. CDR3 size: 14 residues. Germline V CDR1 and CDR2: LNHNV, YYDKDF (reference sequence). CDR3: CATSREGHARPQHF. The CDR3 DNA reads as TGTGCCACCAGCAGAGAGGGCCATGCCCGGCCCCAGCATTTT.

This clone appeared a single time. The chain links TRBV4-3 to TRBJ1-5; no reliable D call. Between the trimmed V and J ends, which lost 0 bases and 0 bases, there was a span of 9 bases. Germline CDR1 reads LGHNA; CDR2 reads YSLEER. The CDR3 spans 16 residues. The CDR3 DNA reads TGCGCCAGCAGCCAAGAGGTCCTCTATAGCAATCAGCCCCAGCATTTT. Translating it yields CASSQEVLYSNQPQHF.

V is TRBV6-5 and J is TRBJ1-2; 10 bases match TRBD1. V lost 6 bases to trimming and J lost 10 bases; unmatched junction nucleotides: 11. The length of the CDR3 is 14 residues. The germline gives CDR1 MNHEY, CDR2 SVGAGI. CDR3 nucleotide sequence: TGTGCCAGCAGGAATGACAGGGGGCGCGACGTCTACACCTTC. This sequence encodes CASRNDRGRDVYTF.

This clone has just one count. CDR3: CASSLDPVGEKLFF. For the CDR3, the DNA is TGCGCCAGCAGCTTGGATCCCGTGGGGGAAAAACTGTTTTTT. The chain employs TRBV5-1 and TRBJ1-4; no firm D call. V gave up 0 bases and J gave up 8 bases, with 11 bases separating them. CDR3 length: 14 residues. CDR1 is SGHRS, CDR2 YFSETQ, per germline. The full variable domain, in which reference TRBV5-1 and TRBJ1-4 provide the parts outside the CDR3, is KAGVTQTPRYLIKTRGQQVTLSCSPISGHRSVSWYQQTPGQGLQFLFEYFSETQRNKGNFPGRFSGRQFSNSRSEMNVSTLELGDSALYLCASSLDPVGEKLFFGSGTQLSVL.